These T cell receptor beta chains were read from a single sample in a study of tumor-infiltrating lymphocytes in primary liver carcinoma. TCRdb ran MiXCR on the multiplex PCR reads and lists one entry per CDR3 protein. Among fewer than 400,000 distinct CDR3 sequences listed, roughly 60% were seen once. The sequencing input was peripheral blood. The receptors were gathered from a man aged 40-55 years with primary liver carcinoma and hepatitis B virus infection. CDR3s include the opening cysteine and the closing phenylalanine or tryptophan. The D gene is left open where the match is weak. Clone size is not always given. Where it is, it says once, few, many or a class for expanded clones.

J gene: TRBJ2-3
V gene: TRBV6-1
clone size: NA
D gene: NA
CDR3 DNA: TGTGCCAGCAATGTACATGGGAGCACTCAGCCCCAGTATTTT
CDR3 protein: CASNVHGSTQPQYF

J gene: TRBJ2-3
V gene: TRBV4-3
clone size: NA
D gene: TRBD1
CDR3 DNA: TGCGCCAGCAGACAATTTCAAGAAGCGGACAGGACCACAGATACGCAGTATTTT
CDR3 protein: CASRQFQEADRTTDTQYF

J gene: TRBJ2-5
V gene: TRBV29-1
clone size: many
D gene: TRBD1
CDR3 DNA: TGCAGCGTTGGGCCAGGGGGCGCTGAGACCCAGTACTTC
CDR3 protein: CSVGPGGAETQYF

J gene: TRBJ2-3
V gene: TRBV13
clone size: NA
D gene: TRBD2
CDR3 DNA: TGTGCCAGCAGCTCCCTAGCGGGAGGAGATACGCAGTATTTT
CDR3 protein: CASSSLAGGDTQYF

J gene: TRBJ1-1
V gene: TRBV29-1
clone size: NA
D gene: NA
CDR3 DNA: TGCAGCGTTGCCCCAGGGCGGTGGATGAACACTGAAGCTTTCTTT
CDR3 protein: CSVAPGRWMNTEAFF

J gene: TRBJ1-1
V gene: TRBV14
clone size: NA
D gene: NA
CDR3 DNA: TGTGCCAGCAGCACTACAAGGCTGGTGGACACTGAAGCTTTCTTT
CDR3 protein: CASSTTRLVDTEAFF

J gene: TRBJ2-2
V gene: TRBV12-3/TRBV12-4
clone size: once
D gene: NA
CDR3 DNA: TGTGCCAGGAGTTTAGTGGGAGGCAGGGAGCTGTTTTTT
CDR3 protein: CARSLVGGRELFF

J gene: TRBJ2-3
V gene: TRBV11-3
clone size: NA
D gene: NA
CDR3 DNA: TGTGCCAGCAGTCGGGAGACCCTACCCACAGATACGCATTATTTT
CDR3 protein: CASSRETLPTDTHYF

J gene: TRBJ2-1
V gene: TRBV29-1
clone size: many
D gene: NA
CDR3 DNA: TGCAGCTCGGTGTTCCAAAGCTCCTACAATGAGCAGTTCTTC
CDR3 protein: CSSVFQSSYNEQFF

J gene: TRBJ1-4
V gene: TRBV5-5
clone size: NA
D gene: NA
CDR3 DNA: TGTGCCAGCACTCCTGCCGGGGGCCCGGAAAAACTGTTTTTT
CDR3 protein: CASTPAGGPEKLFF

J gene: TRBJ2-7
V gene: TRBV11-1
clone size: NA
D gene: NA
CDR3 DNA: TGTGCCACCAGCCGTCCTGCCTTAGCTGGAGCCAGCTACGAGCAGTACTTC
CDR3 protein: CATSRPALAGASYEQYF

J gene: TRBJ2-7
V gene: TRBV11-1
clone size: NA
D gene: NA
CDR3 DNA: TGTGCCACCAGCGCCGCGGCCAGTTCGGCCTACGAGCAGTACTTC
CDR3 protein: CATSAAASSAYEQYF

J gene: TRBJ2-1
V gene: TRBV5-1
clone size: once
D gene: TRBD1
CDR3 DNA: TGCGCCAGCAGCTGGACGGGACAGGCCTACAATGAGCAGTTCTTC
CDR3 protein: CASSWTGQAYNEQFF

J gene: TRBJ2-3
V gene: TRBV5-4
clone size: NA
D gene: NA
CDR3 DNA: TGTGCCAGGAGCTTGGGTACGGGGGACTGGGGGGATACGCAGTATTTT
CDR3 protein: CARSLGTGDWGDTQYF

J gene: TRBJ2-7
V gene: TRBV11-2
clone size: NA
D gene: NA
CDR3 DNA: TGTGCCAGCAGCCCGGGACTCCACTCCAACGGGCAGTACTTC
CDR3 protein: CASSPGLHSNGQYF

J gene: TRBJ2-7
V gene: TRBV5-1
clone size: NA
D gene: NA
CDR3 DNA: TGCGCCAGCAACTTGGAAGATCCAGAGGATTACGAGCAGTACTTC
CDR3 protein: CASNLEDPEDYEQYF

J gene: TRBJ2-2
V gene: TRBV14
clone size: NA
D gene: NA
CDR3 DNA: TGTGCCAGCAGCCAAGTAGCTGGCAGCAACACCGGGGAGCTGTTTTTT
CDR3 protein: CASSQVAGSNTGELFF

J gene: TRBJ2-1
V gene: TRBV29-1
clone size: many
D gene: TRBD2
CDR3 DNA: TGCAGCGTAGCTTCCTTAGCGGGAGTTGCTGGTGAGCAGTTCTTC
CDR3 protein: CSVASLAGVAGEQFF

J gene: TRBJ2-7
V gene: TRBV14
clone size: NA
D gene: TRBD2
CDR3 DNA: TGTGCCAGCAGCCAAGGTTTGGCTAGCGGGGCTAACGGAGTCCACGAGCAGTACTTC
CDR3 protein: CASSQGLASGANGVHEQYF

J gene: TRBJ1-2
V gene: TRBV6-6
clone size: NA
D gene: NA
CDR3 DNA: TGTGCCAGCAGTACTCAATGCATCGGGGCAGGGGTGCGTTCGGGAGGCTACACCTTC
CDR3 protein: CASSTQCIGAGVRSGGYTF

J gene: TRBJ2-1
V gene: TRBV6-5
clone size: few
D gene: TRBD2
CDR3 DNA: TGTGCCAGCAGTTACTCTGAGGGAGGGCCTGATGAGCAGTTCTTC
CDR3 protein: CASSYSEGGPDEQFF

J gene: TRBJ2-5
V gene: TRBV11-2
clone size: NA
D gene: NA
CDR3 DNA: TGTGTCACCAGCTTAGTTGGCGTCGGAGAGACCCAGTACTTC
CDR3 protein: CVTSLVGVGETQYF

J gene: TRBJ1-2
V gene: TRBV5-1
clone size: NA
D gene: NA
CDR3 DNA: TGCGCCAGCAGCTTAGTAGGGGCCGGCCGCTACACCTTC
CDR3 protein: CASSLVGAGRYTF

J gene: TRBJ2-5
V gene: TRBV5-6
clone size: many
D gene: TRBD1
CDR3 DNA: TGTGCCAGCAGCTTTGGAGACAGGGAAGAGACCCAGTACTTC
CDR3 protein: CASSFGDREETQYF

J gene: TRBJ2-5
V gene: TRBV4-1
clone size: NA
D gene: NA
CDR3 DNA: TGCGCCAGCAGCCCGGGACGAGGTGGGGAGACCCAGTACTTC
CDR3 protein: CASSPGRGGETQYF

J gene: TRBJ1-5
V gene: TRBV5-1
clone size: NA
D gene: TRBD1
CDR3 DNA: TGCGCCAGCAGCTTGGGGACAGGGGTCAATCAGCCCCAGTATTTC
CDR3 protein: CASSLGTGVNQPQYF

J gene: TRBJ2-1
V gene: TRBV5-4
clone size: NA
D gene: NA
CDR3 DNA: TGTGCCAGCAGCTTGGAGCCCACGAGCTCCTACAATGAGCAGTTCTTC
CDR3 protein: CASSLEPTSSYNEQFF

J gene: TRBJ1-2
V gene: TRBV4-1
clone size: NA
D gene: TRBD1
CDR3 DNA: TGTGCCAGCAGCCAACTTCCAGGGGGCATTTTTGTCAACTATGGCTACACCTTC
CDR3 protein: CASSQLPGGIFVNYGYTF

J gene: TRBJ2-3
V gene: TRBV6-2/TRBV6-3
clone size: NA
D gene: TRBD2
CDR3 DNA: TGTGCCAGCAGTTCGGCACTAGCGAATACACTGTATTTT
CDR3 protein: CASSSALANTLYF

J gene: TRBJ1-6
V gene: TRBV6-2/TRBV6-3
clone size: many
D gene: TRBD1
CDR3 DNA: TGTGCCAGCTCCAGGACAGGGCGAGAGTCACCCCTCCACTTT
CDR3 protein: CASSRTGRESPLHF

J gene: TRBJ2-7
V gene: TRBV7-9
clone size: NA
D gene: TRBD2
CDR3 DNA: TGTGCCGGCAGCTTGTTAGCGGGAGGGCTGGAGCAGTACTTC
CDR3 protein: CAGSLLAGGLEQYF

J gene: TRBJ2-1
V gene: TRBV12-5
clone size: few
D gene: NA
CDR3 DNA: TGTGCTAGTGGTTTGGTAGCAGACACATTCAGGGGTGAGCAGTTCTTC
CDR3 protein: CASGLVADTFRGEQFF

J gene: TRBJ2-3
V gene: TRBV4-1
clone size: NA
D gene: TRBD2
CDR3 DNA: TGCGCCAGCAGCCAAGCTAGCGGGAGGGCAAGGCAAATCCGCACAGATACGCAGTATTTT
CDR3 protein: CASSQASGRARQIRTDTQYF

J gene: TRBJ2-7
V gene: TRBV6-2/TRBV6-3
clone size: many
D gene: TRBD2
CDR3 DNA: TGTGCCAGCAGTTATAGGGAGGGCGAGCAGTACTTC
CDR3 protein: CASSYREGEQYF

J gene: TRBJ1-2
V gene: TRBV11-2
clone size: NA
D gene: NA
CDR3 DNA: TGTGCCAGCAGCTTAGTGACGGAGGGCGAAGGCTACACCTTC
CDR3 protein: CASSLVTEGEGYTF

J gene: TRBJ1-1
V gene: TRBV6-1
clone size: many
D gene: TRBD1
CDR3 DNA: TGTGCCAGCAGTGAGGAGATGACAGGGTTAGGAACTGAAGCTTTCTTT
CDR3 protein: CASSEEMTGLGTEAFF

J gene: TRBJ2-3
V gene: TRBV29-1
clone size: NA
D gene: NA
CDR3 DNA: TGCGGCATTGTAGGGGAGAACACAGATACGCAGTATTTT
CDR3 protein: CGIVGENTDTQYF

J gene: TRBJ2-3
V gene: TRBV11-1
clone size: NA
D gene: NA
CDR3 DNA: TGTGCCAGCAGTTCTCCGGACGCAGGAGATACGCAGTATTTT
CDR3 protein: CASSSPDAGDTQYF

J gene: TRBJ2-1
V gene: TRBV6-2/TRBV6-3
clone size: many
D gene: TRBD2
CDR3 DNA: TGTGCCAGCAGCAATCTTGGCGGGAGGTTCTACAATGAGCAGTTCTTC
CDR3 protein: CASSNLGGRFYNEQFF

J gene: TRBJ2-5
V gene: TRBV10-3
clone size: few
D gene: TRBD2
CDR3 DNA: TGTGCCATCAGAGTGGGGGGGACGGAGACCCAGTACTTC
CDR3 protein: CAIRVGGTETQYF

J gene: TRBJ1-6
V gene: TRBV10-2
clone size: NA
D gene: NA
CDR3 DNA: TGTGCCAGCAGTGAGTCCACGGTTAATTCACCCTTCCACTTT
CDR3 protein: CASSESTVNSPFHF

J gene: TRBJ2-2
V gene: TRBV12-3/TRBV12-4
clone size: NA
D gene: NA
CDR3 DNA: TGTGCCAGCAATTTATCTGGGACCGGGGGGCTGTTTTTT
CDR3 protein: CASNLSGTGGLFF

J gene: TRBJ1-5
V gene: TRBV30
clone size: NA
D gene: NA
CDR3 DNA: TGTGCCTGGAGTAGGCAGGACAATCAGCCCCAGCATTTT
CDR3 protein: CAWSRQDNQPQHF

J gene: TRBJ2-7
V gene: TRBV5-5
clone size: many
D gene: TRBD1
CDR3 DNA: TGTGCCAGCAGCTCTAAAGGGGGCTTCTACGAGCAGTACTTC
CDR3 protein: CASSSKGGFYEQYF

J gene: TRBJ1-1
V gene: TRBV5-5
clone size: once
D gene: NA
CDR3 DNA: TGTGCCAGCAGCAGCCGACCCCGGAGGGACACTGAAGCTTTCTTT
CDR3 protein: CASSSRPRRDTEAFF

J gene: TRBJ2-3
V gene: TRBV5-4
clone size: once
D gene: TRBD2
CDR3 DNA: TGTGCCAGCAGCGGTCTAGCGGGAGGGCGCCCAGATACGCAGTATTTT
CDR3 protein: CASSGLAGGRPDTQYF

J gene: TRBJ1-5
V gene: TRBV11-2
clone size: NA
D gene: NA
CDR3 DNA: TGTGCCAGCAGCTTCCGCCCACGTCGTACAGAGAATCAGCACCAACATTTT
CDR3 protein: CASSFRPRRTENQHQHF